The clone carrying this T cell receptor (beta chain) was counted a few times. This sample is drawn from a study of shared T cell receptors in the human thymus. V was shortened by 6 bases and J by 4 bases, with 6 bases between the two germline ends. The CDR3 contains 11 residues. Looked up from germline, CDR1 is SNHLY and CDR2 is FYNNEI. Method: immunoSEQ multiplex PCR; TCRdb's copy keeps in-frame clones and lacks some. The repertoire holds around 340,000 clones, with approximately 95% as singletons. This chain joins TRBV2 and TRBJ1-2; D is unclear. This receptor was obtained from a human donor. The source material was thymocytes. Written as DNA, the CDR3 is TGTGCCAGCAGGGAGGGCTATGGCTACACCTTC. This encodes CASREGYGYTF.